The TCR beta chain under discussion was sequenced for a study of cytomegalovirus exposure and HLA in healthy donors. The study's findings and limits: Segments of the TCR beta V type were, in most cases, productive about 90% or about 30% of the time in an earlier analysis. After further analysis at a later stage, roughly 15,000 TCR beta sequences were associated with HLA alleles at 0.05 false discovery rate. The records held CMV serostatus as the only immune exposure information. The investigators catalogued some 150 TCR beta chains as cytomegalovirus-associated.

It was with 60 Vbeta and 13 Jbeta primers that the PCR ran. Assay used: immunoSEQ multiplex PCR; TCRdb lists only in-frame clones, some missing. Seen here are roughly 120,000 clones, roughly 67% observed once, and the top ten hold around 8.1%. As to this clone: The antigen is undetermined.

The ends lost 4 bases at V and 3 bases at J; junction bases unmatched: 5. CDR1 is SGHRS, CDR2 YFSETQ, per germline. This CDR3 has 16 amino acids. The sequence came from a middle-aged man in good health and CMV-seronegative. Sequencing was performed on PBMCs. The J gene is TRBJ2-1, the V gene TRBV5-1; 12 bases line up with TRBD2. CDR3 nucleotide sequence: TGCGCCAGCAGCGAGACTAGCGGGGGCTTCTACAATGAGCAGTTCTTC. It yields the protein CASSETSGGFYNEQFF.